This TCR beta chain appears in the sequencing data of a study of blood T cell repertoires in COVID-19. Across the whole study: T cells, B-cell-depleted T cells, or PBMCs supplied cDNA or gDNA.

Here immunoSEQ multiplex PCR was the method, and the copy in TCRdb shows in-frame clones only, minus some. Of under 200,000 clones listed, 85% to 90% were seen once; the top ten hold roughly 5.5%. V gave up 6 bases and J gave up 4 bases; unmatched junction bases: 8. Germline V gene lookup returns CDR1 MNHEY and CDR2 SMNVEV (reference sequence). This CDR3 contains 15 residues. The clonotype was recovered from a man between 40 and 49 years old with active or convalescent COVID-19. The chain is built from TRBV27 and TRBJ2-1, with 8 bases that match TRBD2. The sequenced material came from peripheral blood. DNA for the CDR3: TGTGCCAGCAGAGAAATGACTAGCGTGTACAATGAGCAGTTCTTC. As protein: CASREMTSVYNEQFF.